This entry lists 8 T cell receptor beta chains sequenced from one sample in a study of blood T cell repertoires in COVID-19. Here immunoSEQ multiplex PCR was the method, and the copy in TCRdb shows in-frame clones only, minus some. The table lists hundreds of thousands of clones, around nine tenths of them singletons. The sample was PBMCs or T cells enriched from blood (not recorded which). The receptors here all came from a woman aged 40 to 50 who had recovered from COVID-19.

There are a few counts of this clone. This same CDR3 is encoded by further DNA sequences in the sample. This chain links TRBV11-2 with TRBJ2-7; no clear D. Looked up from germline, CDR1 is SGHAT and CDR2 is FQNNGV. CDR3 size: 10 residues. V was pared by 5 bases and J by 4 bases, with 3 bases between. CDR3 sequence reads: CASSHYEQYF. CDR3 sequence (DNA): TGTGCCAGCAGCCATTACGAGCAGTACTTC.

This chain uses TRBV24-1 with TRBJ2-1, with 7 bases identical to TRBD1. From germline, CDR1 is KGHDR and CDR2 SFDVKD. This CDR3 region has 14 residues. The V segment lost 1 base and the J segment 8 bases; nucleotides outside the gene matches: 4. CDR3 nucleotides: TGTGCCACCAGTGATTTACAGGGGTACGATGAGCAGTTCTTC. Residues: CATSDLQGYDEQFF.

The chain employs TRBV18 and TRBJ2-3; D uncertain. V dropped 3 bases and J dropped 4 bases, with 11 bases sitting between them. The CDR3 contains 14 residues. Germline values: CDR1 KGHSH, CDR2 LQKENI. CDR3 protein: CASSPTIDPDTQYF. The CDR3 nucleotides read TGTGCCAGCTCACCCACTATCGACCCAGATACGCAGTATTTT.

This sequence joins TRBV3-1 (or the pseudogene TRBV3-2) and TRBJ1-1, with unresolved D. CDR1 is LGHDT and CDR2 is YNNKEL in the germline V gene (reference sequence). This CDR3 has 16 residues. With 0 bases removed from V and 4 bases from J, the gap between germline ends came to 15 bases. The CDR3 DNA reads TGTGCCAGCAGCCAAGATGAATCGGACGGAGGCACTGAAGCTTTCTTT. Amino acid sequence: CASSQDESDGGTEAFF.

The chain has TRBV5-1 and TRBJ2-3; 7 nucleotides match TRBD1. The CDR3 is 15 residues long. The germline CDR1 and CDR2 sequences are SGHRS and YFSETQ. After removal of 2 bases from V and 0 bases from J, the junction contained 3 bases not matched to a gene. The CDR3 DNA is TGCGCCAGCAGCTTCCCGGGACAGAGCACAGATACGCAGTATTTT. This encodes CASSFPGQSTDTQYF.

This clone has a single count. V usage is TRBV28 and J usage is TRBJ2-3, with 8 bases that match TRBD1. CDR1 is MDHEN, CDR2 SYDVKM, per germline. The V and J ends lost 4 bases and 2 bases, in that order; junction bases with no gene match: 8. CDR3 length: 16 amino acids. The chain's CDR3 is CASSSGQGGPTDTQYF. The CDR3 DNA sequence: TGTGCCAGCAGTTCAGGACAGGGTGGACCCACAGATACGCAGTATTTT. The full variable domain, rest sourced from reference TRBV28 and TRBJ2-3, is DVKVTQSSRYLVKRTGEKVFLECVQDMDHENMFWYRQDPGLGLRLIYFSYDVKMKEKGDIPEGYSVSREKKERFSLILESASTNQTSMYLCASSSGQGGPTDTQYFGPGTRLTVL.

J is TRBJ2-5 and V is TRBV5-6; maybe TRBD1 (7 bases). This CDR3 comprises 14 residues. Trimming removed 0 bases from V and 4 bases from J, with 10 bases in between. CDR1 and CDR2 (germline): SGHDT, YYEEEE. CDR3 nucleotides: TGTGCCAGCAGCTTGGGTCAGGGGGGAGAGACCCAGTACTTC. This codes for CASSLGQGGETQYF.

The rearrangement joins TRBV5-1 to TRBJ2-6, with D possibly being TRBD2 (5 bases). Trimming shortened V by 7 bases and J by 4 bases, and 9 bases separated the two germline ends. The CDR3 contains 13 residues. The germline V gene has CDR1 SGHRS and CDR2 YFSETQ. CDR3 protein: CASGETGANVLTF. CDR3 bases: TGCGCCAGCGGGGAGACCGGGGCCAACGTCCTGACTTTC.